Detailed here is one TCR beta chain. The antigen is undetermined. This sample was included in a study of OX40 agonist ivuxolimab in advanced cancers. In the study overall: The dose-escalation group included hepatocellular carcinoma, melanoma, renal cell carcinoma and head and neck cancer. It was permissible to have had prior anti-PD-1, anti-PD-L1 or anti-CTLA-4 therapy, and around 40% had some.

Study outcomes and limitations: Expanded clones tended on average to be more numerous among CD8+ T cells than CD4+.

CDR3 length equals 16 residues. The germline gives CDR1 SGHDT, CDR2 YYEEEE. V was clipped by 1 base and J by 1 base, with 14 bases between them. Sequencing was performed with immunoSEQ multiplex PCR; in TCRdb, only in-frame clones are kept and a portion is missing. The data contain around 90,000 clones, around nine tenths of them seen just once; the ten biggest clones take up roughly 1.1%. The chain links TRBV5-6 to TRBJ2-5, with D uncertain. The sequence came from an adult with an advanced solid tumor such as melanoma, head and neck, liver or kidney cancer. The input for sequencing was CD4+ or CD8+ T cells sorted from blood, taken in a trial of the OX40 agonist ivuxolimab. CDR3 in amino acids: CASSLPPLLRQETQYF. Written as DNA, the CDR3 is TGTGCCAGCAGCTTGCCCCCCCTCCTTCGCCAAGAGACCCAGTACTTC.